The 20 T cell receptor beta chains reported below all come from one sample, sequenced in a study of control samples from healthy donors and cancer patients. Method: immunoSEQ multiplex PCR; TCRdb's copy keeps in-frame clones and lacks some. The sample comprises 100,000 to 150,000 clones, 92% of which are singletons, and around 0.52% rests with the top ten. The sequencing sample was made of PBMCs. Every receptor here comes from an elderly man with head and neck cancer.

The genes are TRBV29-1 and TRBJ2-7, with D unresolved. Trimming took off 5 bases at V and 6 bases at J, with 20 bases between the two ends. Germline lookup yields CDR1 SQVTM and CDR2 ANQGSEA. The CDR3 consists of 14 residues. CDR3: CSVQVLGQGLEQYF. The CDR3 DNA is TGCAGCGTTCAGGTCCTCGGGCAAGGTCTCGAGCAGTACTTC.

The gene calls are TRBV3-1 (or the pseudogene TRBV3-2) and TRBJ1-2; D unresolved. Germline CDR1 LGHDT, CDR2 YNNKEL (reference sequence). The CDR3 is 14 residues long. V gave up 3 bases and J gave up 3 bases, with 11 bases separating them. The DNA of the CDR3 is TGTGCCAGCAGCCAGACGTCAGTCTACTATGGCTACACCTTC. It encodes CASSQTSVYYGYTF.

DNA for the CDR3: TGTGCCAGTACCGGGGGGAGCCAAGAGACCCAGTACTTC. Its translation is CASTGGSQETQYF. The rearrangement joins TRBV19 to TRBJ2-5; 7 nucleotides match TRBD2. The germline CDR1 and CDR2 sequences are LNHDA and SQIVND (reference sequence). V lost 7 bases and J lost 1; bases outside the gene matches: 3. The CDR3 is 13 residues long.

This clone showed up just a few times. The CDR3 loop reads CAISESSGAGMAEQYF. CDR3 coding DNA: TGTGCCATCAGTGAGTCTAGCGGGGCGGGAATGGCAGAGCAGTACTTC. The rearrangement joins TRBV10-3 to TRBJ2-7, with 8 bases lining up with TRBD2. J was trimmed by 7 bases and V by 0 bases; bases with no gene match: 11. This CDR3 has 16 residues. Germline CDR1 reads ENHRY; CDR2 reads SYGVKD.

The chain couples TRBV27 to TRBJ1-5; D is uncertain. Trimming took 3 bases from V and 8 from J, leaving 14 bases between them. The CDR3 is 14 amino acids. Germline CDR1 reads MNHEY; CDR2 reads SMNVEV (reference sequence). The CDR3 is CASSFDNLVEPQHF. The CDR3 bases are TGTGCCAGCAGTTTTGACAACTTGGTGGAGCCCCAGCATTTT.

The chain uses TRBV11-2 and TRBJ2-7, with unresolved D. CDR1 and CDR2 from the germline V gene are SGHAT and FQNNGV. The V end lost 1 base, the J end lost 4 bases, and 11 bases lay between the germline ends. The CDR3 is 14 residues long. The CDR3 is CASSLGTSQYEQYF. CDR3 nucleotides: TGTGCCAGCAGCTTAGGCACCTCACAGTACGAGCAGTACTTC.

In its sample, this clone was seen a few times. The rearrangement uses TRBV6-5 and TRBJ2-6, with D unresolved. The CDR3 runs 13 residues. Germline V gene lookup returns CDR1 MNHEY and CDR2 SVGAGI. Trimming stripped 7 bases from V and 0 bases from J, with 4 bases between. DNA for the CDR3: TGTGCCAGCATCTTCTCTGGGGCCAACGTCCTGACTTTC. Translation gives CASIFSGANVLTF.

J is TRBJ1-5 and V is TRBV20-1, with 9 bases identical to TRBD1. The CDR3 runs 16 residues. The junction had 12 bases not matched to a gene; V was cut back by 3 bases and J by 6 bases. Germline CDR1 reads DFQATT; CDR2 reads SNEGSKA (reference sequence). The CDR3 bases are TGCAGTGCTAGTGTAGGGGGGGGGACAGGGAGTCAGCCCCAGCATTTT. The encoded protein is CSASVGGGTGSQPQHF.

V and J are TRBV27 and TRBJ1-2, with a possible D match to TRBD1 (6 bases). Trimming cost V 6 bases and J 2 bases, with 16 bases left between them. CDR3 length equals 15 residues. The V gene's germline CDR1 is MNHEY and CDR2 SMNVEV (reference sequence). The CDR3 DNA is TGTGCCAGCAGGGACAGCTCCGGGGGCAACTATGGCTACACCTTC. It codes for CASRDSSGGNYGYTF.

CDR3 DNA sequence: TGTGCCTACGGGGGGCGAGATACGCAGTATTTT. It specifies CAYGGRDTQYF. J is TRBJ2-3 and V is TRBV7-9; D may be TRBD2 (7 bases). This CDR3 is built from 11 residues. The germline V gene encodes CDR1 SEHNR and CDR2 FQNEAQ (reference sequence). The V end was cut by 11 bases, the J end by 5 bases, with 11 bases between.

The CDR3 sequence: CASSIALRVDYGYTF. The CDR3 region has the DNA TGTGCCAGTAGTATTGCCCTCCGGGTAGACTATGGCTACACCTTC. The chain joins TRBV19 to TRBJ1-2; D unclear. Germline lookup yields CDR1 LNHDA and CDR2 SQIVND (reference sequence). V lost 3 bases to trimming and J lost 3 bases, with 14 bases between them. This CDR3 region has 15 residues.

The chain employs TRBV6-1 and TRBJ1-2, with unresolved D. CDR3 length equals 11 residues. The germline V gene encodes CDR1 MNHNS and CDR2 SASEGT. The V end lost 3 bases, the J end lost 4 bases, and 3 bases lay between the germline ends. The CDR3 DNA follows: TGTGCCAGCAGTGAGGCCTATGGCTACACCTTC. Protein sequence: CASSEAYGYTF.

The sample holds a few counts of this clone. The chain is built from TRBV7-9 and TRBJ2-2; D remains unclear. Germline V lookup: CDR1 SEHNR, CDR2 FQNEAQ (reference sequence). The V end lost 2 bases, the J end lost 5 bases, and 3 bases lay between the germline ends. This CDR3 is built from 12 residues. CDR3 bases: TGTGCCAGCAGCTTATCGACCGGGGAGCTGTTTTTT. Translation gives CASSLSTGELFF.

This clone appeared a single time. V gene TRBV5-1 combines with J gene TRBJ2-1, with 8 bases aligning to TRBD2. In germline, CDR1 is SGHRS, CDR2 YFSETQ. V was clipped by 4 bases and J by 0 bases; unmatched bases: 9. The CDR3 length is 17 residues. Written as DNA, the CDR3 is TGCGCCAGCAGCGGACGAGTAGCGGGAAGCTCCTACAATGAGCAGTTCTTC. As protein: CASSGRVAGSSYNEQFF.

This clone was seen just once. The gene calls are TRBV4-3 and TRBJ1-1; D not resolved. The CDR3 sequence is 13 residues long. Germline V gene sequence: CDR1 LGHNA, CDR2 YSLEER. The V end was cut by 2 bases, the J end by 6 bases, with 10 bases between. CDR3 nucleotide sequence: TGCGCCAGCAGCCAATTCCGGGGATCTGAAGCTTTCTTT. It encodes CASSQFRGSEAFF.

The chain is built from TRBV30 and TRBJ1-6, with D possibly being TRBD1 (5 bases). The germline CDR1 and CDR2 sequences are GTSNPN and SVGIG (reference sequence). This CDR3 has 14 residues. With 1 base removed from V and 2 bases from J, the gap between germline ends came to 6 bases. The CDR3 here is CAWSAQAYNSPLHF. CDR3 DNA: TGTGCCTGGAGTGCACAGGCCTATAATTCACCCCTCCACTTT.

This clone has just one count. The chain couples TRBV6-2 or TRBV6-3 to TRBJ1-5; D is possibly TRBD1 (6 bases). The CDR3 runs to 12 residues. CDR1 and CDR2 (germline): MNHEY, SVGEGT. V was trimmed by 5 bases and J by 4 bases, leaving 6 bases between them. CDR3 loop: CASSQGNQPQHF. CDR3 coding DNA: TGTGCCAGCAGTCAGGGGAATCAGCCCCAGCATTTT.

The V call is TRBV5-1, the J call TRBJ2-5; D gene unclear. The CDR3 sequence is 14 residues long. The V end lost 3 bases, the J end lost 2 bases, and 11 bases lay between the germline ends. CDR1 and CDR2 from the germline V gene are SGHRS and YFSETQ. The chain's CDR3 is CASSSGRLQETQYF. CDR3 bases: TGCGCCAGCAGCTCGGGTAGGCTACAAGAGACCCAGTACTTC.

CDR3 coding DNA: TGTGCCAGCAGGGCGGACAGGGCCTTGGAGAGCTATGGCTACACCTTC. Translation: CASRADRALESYGYTF. The chain recombines TRBV2 with TRBJ1-2; 8 bases line up with TRBD1. The CDR3 consists of 16 residues. Trimming at V came to 6 bases and at J to 4 bases, leaving 13 bases not matched to a gene. The germline gives CDR1 SNHLY, CDR2 FYNNEI.

This chain joins TRBV28 and TRBJ2-5; TRBD1 agrees at 9 bases. The length of the CDR3 is 14 residues. CDR1 is MDHEN, CDR2 SYDVKM, per germline. J lost 4 bases, V lost 4 bases, and 4 bases had no gene match. The CDR3 loop is CASSSPDRGETQYF. The CDR3 DNA reads TGTGCCAGCAGTTCACCGGACAGGGGAGAGACCCAGTACTTC.